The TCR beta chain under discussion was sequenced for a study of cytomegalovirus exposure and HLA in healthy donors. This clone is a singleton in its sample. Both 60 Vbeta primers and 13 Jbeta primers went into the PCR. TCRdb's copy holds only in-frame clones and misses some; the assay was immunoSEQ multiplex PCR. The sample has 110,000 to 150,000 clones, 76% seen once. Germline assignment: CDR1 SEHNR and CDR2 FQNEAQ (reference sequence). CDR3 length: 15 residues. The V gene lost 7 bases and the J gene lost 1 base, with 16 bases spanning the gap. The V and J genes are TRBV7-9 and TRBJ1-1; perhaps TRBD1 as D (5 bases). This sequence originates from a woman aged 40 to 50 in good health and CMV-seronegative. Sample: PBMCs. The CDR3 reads CASTTTYTGNTEAFF. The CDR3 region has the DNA TGTGCCAGCACCACCACATATACAGGGAACACTGAAGCTTTCTTT.